This is a list of T cell receptor beta chains from one sample in a study of siplizumab effects on memory and regulatory T cells. The repertoire was sequenced with immunoSEQ multiplex PCR; TCRdb's copy has only in-frame clones and lacks some. The sample lists approximately 100,000 clones; more than 85% were seen once. Sample: Tregs sorted from blood. Source of these receptors: a human donor in good health. Each CDR3 is given with its conserved first and last residue. A D gene is named only where the DNA matches it firmly. Some rows mark clone size as missing; the rest say once, few, many or name a class of expanded clone.

TGTGCCAGTAGTAGTTGGGTAAACTACGAGCAGTACTTC	CASSSWVNYEQYF	13	NA	TRBJ2-7	NA	TRBV19
TGTGCCTGGAGTCCCCCCTGGATAATTAGCAATCAGCCCCAGCATTTT	CAWSPPWIISNQPQHF	16	NA	TRBJ1-5	NA	TRBV30
TGTGCCAGCAGCACAGGGGGTGGGACCACTGAAGCTTTCTTT	CASSTGGGTTEAFF	14	TRBD1	TRBJ1-1	NA	TRBV6-6
TGCGCCAGCAGCTTAAACAGGATCTATGGCTACACCTTC	CASSLNRIYGYTF	13	NA	TRBJ1-2	NA	TRBV5-1
TGTGCCAGCAGCTTGAGTGGGACAGGGTCAGGAGAGACCCAGTACTTC	CASSLSGTGSGETQYF	16	TRBD1	TRBJ2-5	NA	TRBV11-3
TGTGCCAGCAGTGCCCAGACAGGATGGGATCAGCCCCAGCATTTT	CASSAQTGWDQPQHF	15	NA	TRBJ1-5	NA	TRBV6-1
TGTGCCAGCAGTGCCCGGGGGGGAGCGGGAGGCAATGAGCAGTTCTTC	CASSARGGAGGNEQFF	16	TRBD2	TRBJ2-1	NA	TRBV6-6
TGCGCCAGCAGTCCCGGACTAGCGGGGGCCTACGAGCAGTACTTC	CASSPGLAGAYEQYF	15	TRBD2	TRBJ2-7	NA	TRBV5-1
TGTGCCAGTAGTATAGAAGCGGGAGAAACGCAGTATTTT	CASSIEAGETQYF	13	TRBD2	TRBJ2-3	NA	TRBV19
TGTGCCAGCATCAACGGGGGAGGCACAGATACGCAGTATTTT	CASINGGGTDTQYF	14	NA	TRBJ2-3	NA	TRBV7-9
TGTGCCAGCAGCTTAAGGGGGGGCATGAACACTGAAGCTTTCTTT	CASSLRGGMNTEAFF	15	NA	TRBJ1-1	NA	TRBV7-3
TGCGCCAGCAGCGGGGACAGCACTGAAGCTTTCTTT	CASSGDSTEAFF	12	TRBD1	TRBJ1-1	NA	TRBV5-1
TGTGCCAGCCGGGACAGGGGGTCCGAAAAACTGTTTTTT	CASRDRGSEKLFF	13	TRBD1	TRBJ1-4	NA	TRBV6-1
TGTGCCTTAGCGGAGGAGTTAGGCGAGCAGTACTTC	CALAEELGEQYF	12	NA	TRBJ2-7	NA	TRBV30
TGTGCCAGCAGCCAAGATCCCCCTCACAATGAGCAGTTCTTC	CASSQDPPHNEQFF	14	NA	TRBJ2-1	NA	TRBV4-2
TGTGCCATCAGTGAGTCCAGGCAGAACACTGAAGCTTTCTTT	CAISESRQNTEAFF	14	NA	TRBJ1-1	NA	TRBV10-3
TGTGCCAGCAGCGTCTCGACAGGGCCCTACAATGAGCAGTTCTTC	CASSVSTGPYNEQFF	15	TRBD1	TRBJ2-1	NA	TRBV9
TGTGCCATCAGTGAGTCGATGGGTCAGAGCCCTAACTATGGCTACACCTTC	CAISESMGQSPNYGYTF	17	NA	TRBJ1-2	NA	TRBV10-3
TGTGCCAGCAGCCGAAGGGGAGACACCATATATTTT	CASSRRGDTIYF	12	NA	TRBJ1-3	few	TRBV4-2
TGTGCCAGCAGCTCTTCGTGGTATGGCCCTGAAGCTTTCTTT	CASSSSWYGPEAFF	14	NA	TRBJ1-1	NA	TRBV11-2
TGCGCCAGCAGCTCCGGACAGGGCTTCTATGGCTACACCTTC	CASSSGQGFYGYTF	14	TRBD1	TRBJ1-2	NA	TRBV5-1
TGTGCCATCAGAGGGTTCTCTGGAAACACCATATATTTT	CAIRGFSGNTIYF	13	NA	TRBJ1-3	once	TRBV10-3
TGTGCCAGCAGTGTTAGCGGGAGATGGGACACCGGGGAGCTGTTTTTT	CASSVSGRWDTGELFF	16	TRBD2	TRBJ2-2	NA	TRBV6-1
TGTGCCAGCGGGACAGGGGGAAATTATGGCTACACCTTC	CASGTGGNYGYTF	13	TRBD1	TRBJ1-2	NA	TRBV9
TGTGCCACCAGCAGAGTGGGACTAGGGTTTAGCAATGAGCAGTTCTTC	CATSRVGLGFSNEQFF	16	TRBD2	TRBJ2-1	NA	TRBV15
TGTGCCACCAGCAGGAACACTGAAGCTTTCTTT	CATSRNTEAFF	11	NA	TRBJ1-1	few	TRBV15
TGTGCCAGCAGCGTAGCCCTGGACAGGGGATTTTCTGGAAACACCATATATTTT	CASSVALDRGFSGNTIYF	18	TRBD1	TRBJ1-3	NA	TRBV9
TGTGCCAGCAGCTCCGGTCGTAGGGAGTGGGTCTATGGCTACACCTTC	CASSSGRREWVYGYTF	16	NA	TRBJ1-2	few	TRBV7-9
TGTGCCAGCAGTGAAATCTTACGGGGAGCTTTCTTT	CASSEILRGAFF	12	NA	TRBJ1-1	NA	TRBV6-1
TGCGCCAGCAGCCCTGGGACAGGGTTACATTACTCTGGAAACACCATATATTTT	CASSPGTGLHYSGNTIYF	18	TRBD1	TRBJ1-3	NA	TRBV5-1
TGTGCCAGCAGTACGGCAGGACAGGGCACCGGGGAGCTGTTTTTT	CASSTAGQGTGELFF	15	TRBD1	TRBJ2-2	NA	TRBV25-1
TGCGCCAGCAGCCAAAACGTACAGGGACAGGGTGGCTACACCTTC	CASSQNVQGQGGYTF	15	TRBD1	TRBJ1-2	NA	TRBV4-3
TGCGCCAGCAGCCATCTCTCTGGAAACACCATATATTTT	CASSHLSGNTIYF	13	NA	TRBJ1-3	NA	TRBV4-1
TGTGCCAGCGTGGGGTTCCACAACACCGGGGAGCTGTTTTTT	CASVGFHNTGELFF	14	NA	TRBJ2-2	NA	TRBV19
TGCGCCAGCAGCCTTACAGGGGGAAAACTGTTTTTT	CASSLTGGKLFF	12	TRBD1	TRBJ1-4	NA	TRBV4-1
TGTGCCAGCAGCCTCGGACTAGCTGCAGATACGCAGTATTTT	CASSLGLAADTQYF	14	TRBD2	TRBJ2-3	NA	TRBV5-5
TGTGCCAGCAGGGGTTTTTTATCACCCCTCCACTTT	CASRGFLSPLHF	12	NA	TRBJ1-6	few	TRBV6-6
TGTGCCAGCAGTACTACCGGGACGACCCTAGGGCAGTACTTC	CASSTTGTTLGQYF	14	NA	TRBJ2-7	NA	TRBV6-1
TGTGCCAGCTTGCCGACTCCTACCTTCTCTGGGGCCAACGTCCTGACTTTC	CASLPTPTFSGANVLTF	17	NA	TRBJ2-6	NA	TRBV18
TGTGCCAGCAGTGAAGGGACAGGGAGGTCTGGGGCCAACGTCCTGACTTTC	CASSEGTGRSGANVLTF	17	TRBD1	TRBJ2-6	NA	TRBV6-1
TGTGCCAGCAGCGTATCTCCTAGTCAGCCCCAGCATTTT	CASSVSPSQPQHF	13	NA	TRBJ1-5	NA	TRBV9
TGTGCCAGCAGTGCCACTAGCGGGAGGACCCGTATCGATGAGCAGTTCTTC	CASSATSGRTRIDEQFF	17	TRBD2	TRBJ2-1	NA	TRBV25-1